The next 14 T cell receptor beta chains were all read from a single sample in a study of blood T cell repertoires in COVID-19. Assay: immunoSEQ multiplex PCR; the TCRdb copy retains only in-frame clones and omits some. This sample has about 220,000 clones; 88% occur once, and the top ten carry around 2.7%. The sequencing sample was made of PBMCs or T cells enriched from blood (not recorded which). The receptors here all came from a woman aged 30 to 39 who had recovered from COVID-19.

Sample share makes this clone medium-sized. The CDR3 is CASSDPDSPLHF. Here the CDR3 DNA reads TGCGCCAGCAGTGACCCCGATTCACCCCTCCACTTT. The chain couples TRBV10-1 to TRBJ1-6; D uncertain. Germline assignment: CDR1 WNHNN and CDR2 SYGVQD (reference sequence). The CDR3 runs to 12 residues. V shed 3 bases and J shed 8 bases, with 5 bases lying between them.

This clone was detected once. The chain has TRBV5-1 and TRBJ2-1; D unclear. CDR1 and CDR2 (germline): SGHRS, YFSETQ. The V and J ends lost 4 bases and 0 bases respectively, with 11 bases between them. The CDR3 covers 15 residues. CDR3 amino acids: CASSPDPSSYNEQFF. Here the CDR3 DNA reads TGCGCCAGCAGCCCTGACCCTAGCTCCTACAATGAGCAGTTCTTC.

This chain uses TRBV5-1 with TRBJ2-3; 9 bases fit TRBD2. Germline V gene sequence: CDR1 SGHRS, CDR2 YFSETQ. V trimming: 4 bases; J trimming: 0 bases; junction bases outside the gene matches: 9. The CDR3 consists of 17 residues. DNA for the CDR3: TGCGCCAGCAGCCTTTGGGCTAGCGGGGCTAGCACAGATACGCAGTATTTT. Translating it yields CASSLWASGASTDTQYF. The full variable domain, in which reference TRBV5-1 and TRBJ2-3 provide the parts outside the CDR3, is KAGVTQTPRYLIKTRGQQVTLSCSPISGHRSVSWYQQTPGQGLQFLFEYFSETQRNKGNFPGRFSGRQFSNSRSEMNVSTLELGDSALYLCASSLWASGASTDTQYFGPGTRLTVL.

This chain connects TRBV10-3 to TRBJ1-1; maybe TRBD1 (5 bases). Trimming pared 8 bases from V and 4 bases from J, leaving 20 bases between. This CDR3 is 15 amino acids long. The germline gives CDR1 ENHRY, CDR2 SYGVKD. The CDR3 nucleotides read TGTGCCATCGCCCCCCAGGGTTGGAGTAGCACTGAAGCTTTCTTT. Protein product: CAIAPQGWSSTEAFF.

The rearrangement joins TRBV6-4 to TRBJ2-1; 7 positions match TRBD2. The CDR3 loop spans 16 amino acids. The germline V gene encodes CDR1 MRHNA and CDR2 SNTAGT. The V gene end was trimmed by 0 bases and the J gene end by 2 bases; junction bases not matched to a gene: 4. CDR3 in amino acids: CASSDSQRGTYNEQFF. CDR3 DNA: TGTGCCAGCAGTGACTCCCAGCGGGGCACCTACAATGAGCAGTTCTTC.

The V gene is TRBV7-3, the J gene TRBJ1-2; 7 nucleotides match TRBD1. CDR3 size: 16 residues. In germline, CDR1 is SGHTA, CDR2 FQGTGA. J gave up 5 bases and V 5 bases, and 14 bases lay outside the gene matches. The CDR3 sequence: CASSPGVEGAGYGYTF. The CDR3 coding sequence is TGTGCCAGCAGCCCCGGGGTTGAGGGGGCAGGATATGGCTACACCTTC. Full variable domain (remainder filled in from reference TRBV7-3 and TRBJ1-2): GAGVSQTPSNKVTEKGKYVELRCDPISGHTALYWYRQSLGQGPEFLIYFQGTGAADDSGLPNDRFFAVRPEGSVSTLKIQRTERGDSAVYLCASSPGVEGAGYGYTFGSGTRLTVV.

This chain links TRBV10-3 with TRBJ1-1; no firm D call. This CDR3 is built from 14 residues. Trimming cost V 3 bases and J 4 bases, with 12 bases left between them. Germline V gives CDR1 ENHRY, CDR2 SYGVKD. CDR3 nucleotides: TGTGCCATCAGTGATAGCGGCCGAGGCACTGAAGCTTTCTTT. Translating it yields CAISDSGRGTEAFF.

This clone was seen a single time. The CDR3 sequence is CATARQGGDTEAFF. The DNA for the CDR3 is TGTGCCACCGCGAGACAGGGAGGTGACACTGAAGCTTTCTTT. The chain couples TRBV2 to TRBJ1-1; 7 bases match TRBD1. CDR3 length: 14 residues. The junction had 11 bases not matched to a gene; V was cut back by 10 bases and J by 3 bases. The germline V gene has CDR1 SNHLY and CDR2 FYNNEI.

The rearrangement links TRBV7-9 to TRBJ1-3; D not resolved. V lost 3 bases and J 4 bases, leaving 4 bases between the germline ends. Germline V gene data show CDR1 as SEHNR and CDR2 as FQNEAQ (reference sequence). This CDR3 has 12 residues. CDR3 nucleotide sequence: TGTGCCAGCAGCTTCTACGGAAACACCATATATTTT. It specifies CASSFYGNTIYF.

In its sample, this clone was seen once. The chain is built from TRBV29-1 and TRBJ1-1; D may be TRBD1 (5 bases). Germline V gives CDR1 SQVTM, CDR2 ANQGSEA. The ends were cut back, 8 bases at V and 0 bases at J, with 10 bases in the middle. CDR3 length equals 12 residues. CDR3 bases: TGCAGCTTTTCGGGGGTGAACACTGAAGCTTTCTTT. This gives the protein CSFSGVNTEAFF.

The V and J genes are TRBV7-2 and TRBJ1-1, with D perhaps TRBD1 (6 bases). Germline V gene lookup returns CDR1 SGHTA and CDR2 FQGNSA. Trimming left V 2 bases short and J 4 bases short, with 11 bases between. The CDR3 sequence is 14 residues long. CDR3 protein: CASSLLGRGTEAFF. The CDR3 DNA reads as TGTGCCAGCAGCTTACTTGGCAGGGGCACTGAAGCTTTCTTT.

The chain recombines TRBV25-1 with TRBJ1-4, with 8 nucleotides matching TRBD1. The J segment lost 5 bases and the V segment lost 6 bases, leaving 8 bases of the junction unmatched. The germline gives CDR1 MGHDK, CDR2 SYGVNS. CDR3 length: 15 residues. The CDR3 sequence: CASSPPGQVNEKLFF. CDR3 bases: TGTGCCAGCAGCCCCCCGGGACAGGTGAATGAAAAACTGTTTTTT.

The chain combines TRBV6-5 with TRBJ2-2, with D unclear. In germline, CDR1 is MNHEY, CDR2 SVGAGI. V was shortened by 0 bases and J by 0 bases, with 8 bases between the two germline ends. CDR3 length equals 16 residues. DNA for the CDR3: TGTGCCAGCAGTTACTCCCCCACGGCGAACACCGGGGAGCTGTTTTTT. Its protein product is CASSYSPTANTGELFF.

V and J are TRBV5-4 and TRBJ1-2; D may be TRBD1 (5 bases). This CDR3 spans 14 amino acids. V was clipped by 0 bases and J by 7 bases, with 13 bases between them. Germline V CDR1 and CDR2: SGHNT, YYREEE (reference sequence). The CDR3 spells CASSLAGGTSGYTF. The CDR3, as DNA: TGTGCCAGCAGCTTGGCCGGGGGGACGTCTGGCTACACCTTC.